A selection of T cell receptor beta chains follows, all from one sample in a study of blood T cell repertoires in COVID-19. Produced via immunoSEQ multiplex PCR; TCRdb's table is partial and in-frame only. The repertoire holds fewer than 110,000 clones, about 89% seen once, with approximately 3.5% in the top ten. Sequencing input: peripheral blood. The receptors stem from a woman aged 55-69 years with acute or convalescent COVID-19. CDR3s leave out the opening cysteine and the closing phenylalanine or tryptophan.

V	CDR3
TRBV9	ASSVEGASGNTIY
TRBV5-1	ASSYPGGTGANVLT
TRBV9	ASNPASTDTQY
TRBV7-9	ASSLTGVSTEAF
TRBV12-5	ASARVEGPQH
TRBV6-5	ASSYGTGGFGYT
TRBV7-7	ASSISETSTDTQY
TRBV12-3/TRBV12-4	ASSLQVRYGYT
TRBV5-1	ASNPGTGTANEQF
TRBV19	ASSIDKRESYNEQF
TRBV11-3	ASSPGTHLAKNIQY
TRBV28	ASKVPGGTGETQY
TRBV6-5	ASMQTNTQY
TRBV2	ASGQRETQY
TRBV13	ASSFGGVTGNTIY
TRBV12-3/TRBV12-4	ASSHRLTEAF
TRBV18	ASSPESGQGNSPLH
TRBV15	ATSRPGQGFGGYT
TRBV6-5	ASSSYQPQH
TRBV30	AWTKLDIQLLH
TRBV28	ASSLWGTGGSQPQH
TRBV2	ASTEHEAMVLPQH
TRBV6-1	ASSGGTSGSVVEQF
TRBV6-5	ASSYSGTGRYEQY
TRBV6-5	ASSRDRGPNQPQH
TRBV28	ASRPSGGNQPQH
TRBV24-1	ATSGSGYQPQH
TRBV18	ASSPLHPTGEVGYGYT
TRBV14	ASSPSAGTGGYT
TRBV6-5	ASRGDKRYT
TRBV6-5	ASTLLQGGRTEAF
TRBV7-8	ASSSRASGSLSSYNEQF
TRBV18	ASSPRKSGSSYEQY
TRBV29-1	SVPGLSTDTQY
TRBV2	ASSLTAGQANTEAF